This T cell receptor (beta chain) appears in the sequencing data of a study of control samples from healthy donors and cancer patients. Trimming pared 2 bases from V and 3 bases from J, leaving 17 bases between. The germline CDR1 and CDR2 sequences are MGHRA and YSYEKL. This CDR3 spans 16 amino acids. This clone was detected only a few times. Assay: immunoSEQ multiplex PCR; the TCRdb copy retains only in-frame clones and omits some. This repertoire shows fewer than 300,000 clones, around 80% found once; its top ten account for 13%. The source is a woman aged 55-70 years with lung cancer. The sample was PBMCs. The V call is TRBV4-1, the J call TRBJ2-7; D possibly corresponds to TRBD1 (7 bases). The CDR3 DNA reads TGCGCCAGCAGCCAACCGGCGGGACAGCCCTACTACGAGCAGTACTTC. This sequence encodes CASSQPAGQPYYEQYF.